This T cell receptor (beta chain) was sequenced in a study of T-cell memory formation after mild COVID-19. This CDR3 spans 15 amino acids. In germline, CDR1 is MNHNY, CDR2 SVGAGI (reference sequence). The junction had 2 bases not matched to a gene; V was cut back by 5 bases and J by 0 bases. In this sample, this clonotype turned up a few times. TCRdb redid the calling of the 5' RACE reads with MiXCR, one entry per CDR3 protein. Of 450,000 or so distinct CDR3 sequences in the sample, more than 20% were seen once. The chain has TRBV6-6 and TRBJ2-7, with 12 bases lining up with TRBD2. The TCR originated in an adult woman who had mild COVID-19 (a few samples of this study predate the infection). Cell type and time point are not known. The specimen sequenced was PBMCs or a T cell subset sorted from them (not recorded which). CDR3 loop: CASSATSGGSYEQYF. CDR3 nucleotide sequence: TGTGCCAGCAGTGCGACTAGCGGGGGCTCCTACGAGCAGTACTTC.